This is a list of T cell receptor beta chains from one sample in a study of T cell responses to AZD1222 COVID-19 vaccine. Some clones are missing from TCRdb's copy, which holds only in-frame ones; the method was immunoSEQ multiplex PCR. Altogether over 150,000 clones are present, roughly 90% being singletons, with the ten largest covering about 5%. The specimen comprised peripheral blood, sampled on day 0 of MenACWY control vaccination. The receptors derive from an adult in good health. Both conserved end residues are part of each CDR3. D genes are given only for firm matches. Rows give clone size only sometimes, using once, few, many, or a class for an expanded clone.

size	V	length	J	D	CDR3	DNA
NA	TRBV25-1	17	TRBJ1-1	NA	CASSEQDTGESNTEAFF	TGTGCCAGCAGTGAGCAAGACACCGGGGAATCGAACACTGAAGCTTTCTTT
many	TRBV3-1/TRBV3-2	17	TRBJ2-3	TRBD1	CASSQYKIRDRVDTQYF	TGTGCCAGCAGCCAATATAAGATCCGGGACAGGGTTGATACGCAGTATTTT
NA	TRBV6-5	15	TRBJ2-1	TRBD1	CASGPRDRGFNEQFF	TGTGCCAGCGGGCCAAGGGACAGGGGTTTCAATGAGCAGTTCTTC
once	TRBV11-2	14	TRBJ1-5	TRBD1	CASSPGQGDQPQHF	TGTGCCAGCAGCCCCGGACAGGGTGATCAGCCCCAGCATTTT
once	TRBV18	16	TRBJ2-1	NA	CASSPLILSSYNEQFF	TGTGCCAGCTCACCCCTAATTCTGAGCTCCTACAATGAGCAGTTCTTC
NA	TRBV6-2/TRBV6-3	16	TRBJ2-1	TRBD1	CASSPTGQGAVNEQFF	TGTGCCAGCAGTCCCACGGGACAGGGGGCCGTGAATGAGCAGTTCTTC
NA	TRBV4-1	13	TRBJ2-7	NA	CASSPSGPYEQYF	TGCGCCAGCAGCCCCAGTGGACCCTACGAGCAGTACTTC
NA	TRBV7-2	12	TRBJ2-5	NA	CASSFNWETQYF	TGTGCCAGCAGCTTCAACTGGGAGACCCAGTACTTC
NA	TRBV6-5	14	TRBJ1-1	NA	CASRKGDSNTEAFF	TGTGCCAGCAGGAAAGGGGATTCGAACACTGAAGCTTTCTTT
few	TRBV20-1	11	TRBJ1-1	NA	CSAGPFTEAFF	TGCAGTGCTGGGCCATTCACTGAAGCTTTCTTT
NA	TRBV6-1	13	TRBJ1-2	NA	CASSELGSYGYTF	TGTGCCAGCAGTGAACTGGGTTCTTATGGCTACACCTTC
NA	TRBV18	15	TRBJ2-2	NA	CASSAARVAAGELFF	TGTGCCAGCTCAGCGGCCAGGGTCGCCGCCGGGGAGCTGTTTTTT
NA	TRBV6-5	14	TRBJ2-1	TRBD2	CASRTGGRSHEQFF	TGTGCCAGCCGTACCGGCGGGAGGAGCCATGAGCAGTTCTTC
NA	TRBV10-3	14	TRBJ1-2	NA	CAISGGAGGGGYTF	TGTGCCATCAGTGGCGGAGCGGGGGGAGGTGGCTACACCTTC
NA	TRBV29-1	13	TRBJ2-7	NA	CSVEDGRSDEQYF	TGCAGCGTTGAAGATGGGCGTAGCGACGAGCAGTACTTC
NA	TRBV28	16	TRBJ1-2	TRBD1	CASSFPPGTGGNGYTF	TGTGCCAGCAGTTTCCCGCCCGGGACAGGGGGCAATGGCTACACCTTC
NA	TRBV4-2	15	TRBJ2-2	NA	CASSQAQQNTGELFF	TGTGCCAGCAGCCAAGCACAGCAAAACACCGGGGAGCTGTTTTTT
NA	TRBV28	14	TRBJ2-7	NA	CASMNEGGVHEQYF	TGTGCCAGCATGAACGAGGGGGGGGTCCACGAGCAGTACTTC
NA	TRBV5-8	14	TRBJ2-1	NA	CASSLGPSYNEQFF	TGTGCCAGCAGCTTAGGTCCCTCCTACAATGAGCAGTTCTTC
few	TRBV5-6	19	TRBJ2-6	NA	CASIPQTGGMQTGANVLTF	TGTGCCAGCATTCCCCAGACAGGCGGAATGCAAACTGGGGCCAACGTCCTGACTTTC
NA	TRBV5-4	13	TRBJ1-1	NA	CASSLQLNTEAFF	TGTGCCAGCAGCTTACAGCTCAACACTGAAGCTTTCTTT
NA	TRBV7-2	18	TRBJ2-7	TRBD2	CASSWLGTSGRLVYEQYF	TGTGCCAGCAGCTGGCTCGGGACTAGCGGGAGGCTAGTTTACGAGCAGTACTTC
NA	TRBV5-8	14	TRBJ2-7	NA	CASSRSGEEGEQYF	TGTGCCAGCAGCCGGTCGGGGGAGGAAGGGGAGCAGTACTTC
NA	TRBV5-4	15	TRBJ2-7	NA	CASSSPMGDSYEQYF	TGTGCCAGCAGCTCCCCCATGGGGGACTCCTACGAGCAGTACTTC
NA	TRBV14	16	TRBJ2-1	NA	CASSLRQSSSYNEQFF	TGTGCCAGCAGCCTTAGACAGTCGAGCTCCTACAATGAGCAGTTCTTC
few	TRBV5-1	13	TRBJ1-1	NA	CASSLVSSREAFF	TGCGCCAGCAGCTTAGTCAGTTCAAGGGAAGCTTTCTTT
NA	TRBV5-4	15	TRBJ1-3	NA	CASSLAGTRLNTIYF	TGTGCCAGCAGCCTGGCCGGGACAAGACTAAACACCATATATTTT
NA	TRBV19	15	TRBJ1-4	TRBD1	CASRRPGQGYEKLFF	TGTGCCAGTAGGCGACCGGGACAGGGGTATGAAAAACTGTTTTTT
few	TRBV19	17	TRBJ1-2	NA	CASISTGGSRRKGGYTF	TGTGCCAGTATATCGACAGGAGGCAGCCGAAGAAAGGGAGGCTACACCTTC
NA	TRBV7-9	13	TRBJ2-5	NA	CASSSRGPETQYF	TGTGCCAGCAGCTCCCGGGGACCTGAGACCCAGTACTTC
NA	TRBV2	14	TRBJ2-7	NA	CASSPQPGGDEQYF	TGTGCCAGCAGTCCACAACCAGGGGGGGACGAGCAGTACTTC
NA	TRBV3-1/TRBV3-2	17	TRBJ1-3	NA	CASSQDLGGISGNTIYF	TGTGCCAGCAGCCAAGATCTCGGGGGGATCTCTGGAAACACCATATATTTT
once	TRBV9	15	TRBJ1-4	NA	CASSAYSATNEKLFF	TGTGCCAGCAGCGCCTACAGTGCAACTAATGAAAAACTGTTTTTT
NA	TRBV19	16	TRBJ1-5	NA	CASSLMGAKVDQPQHF	TGTGCCAGTTCCCTCATGGGGGCGAAGGTTGATCAGCCCCAGCATTTT
NA	TRBV6-5	14	TRBJ2-2	NA	CASSKGRNTGELFF	TGTGCCAGCAGTAAGGGCAGGAACACCGGGGAGCTGTTTTTT
NA	TRBV25-1	15	TRBJ2-3	NA	CASPRGLSYTDTQYF	TGTGCCAGTCCCCGGGGCCTAAGCTACACAGATACGCAGTATTTT
NA	TRBV11-2	16	TRBJ1-2	NA	CASSSVRAFRFNGYTF	TGTGCCAGCAGCTCGGTAAGGGCTTTCCGATTCAATGGCTACACCTTC
NA	TRBV6-4	13	TRBJ1-2	TRBD1	CASRPGTGGGYTF	TGTGCCAGCAGGCCCGGGACAGGGGGCGGCTACACCTTC
NA	TRBV6-5	14	TRBJ2-1	NA	CASSYMSGVDEQFF	TGTGCCAGCAGTTATATGTCCGGGGTCGATGAGCAGTTCTTC
NA	TRBV2	14	TRBJ2-5	TRBD2	CASSGTSREETQYF	TGTGCCAGCAGTGGGACTAGCAGAGAAGAGACCCAGTACTTC
NA	TRBV11-2	14	TRBJ1-4	NA	CASSLWGNNEKLFF	TGTGCCAGCAGCTTATGGGGAAATAATGAAAAACTGTTTTTT
NA	TRBV7-2	14	TRBJ1-4	TRBD1	CASSRDSLNEKLFF	TGTGCCAGCAGCCGGGACAGCCTCAATGAAAAACTGTTTTTT
NA	TRBV13	16	TRBJ2-1	TRBD2	CASSPMTSGVYNEQFF	TGTGCCAGCAGCCCCATGACTAGCGGGGTTTACAATGAGCAGTTCTTC
NA	TRBV11-2	11	TRBJ1-2	NA	CASSPLVGYTF	TGTGCCAGCAGCCCTCTTGTTGGCTACACCTTC
NA	TRBV21-1	13	TRBJ1-2	NA	CASSKGQGCGYTF	TGTGCCAGCAGCAAAGGTCAAGGGTGTGGCTACACCTTC
few	TRBV6-1	15	TRBJ1-1	NA	CASSEASGRVTEAFF	TGTGCCAGCAGTGAAGCGAGTGGCAGGGTGACTGAAGCTTTCTTT
NA	TRBV5-1	15	TRBJ1-1	NA	CASSLAPGTNTEAFF	TGCGCCAGCAGCTTGGCTCCGGGGACGAACACTGAAGCTTTCTTT
NA	TRBV7-2	15	TRBJ1-5	NA	CASSYGQAGNQPQHF	TGTGCCAGCAGCTATGGGCAGGCGGGCAATCAGCCCCAGCATTTT